This T cell receptor beta chain was sequenced in a study of T cell repertoires in cytomegalovirus infection. Study information: HLA-C-restricted CMV epitopes, recently identified, and well-studied HLA-B-restricted ones were used by the study. Matching HLA type and CMV infection were both indicated by public TCR beta signatures.

One entry per CDR3 protein, called by TCRdb with MiXCR from the reads. The repertoire has about 52,000 distinct CDR3 sequences, roughly a fifth of them found once; the top ten carry about 82%. Germline CDR1 reads SGHTA; CDR2 reads FQGNSA. Trimming left V 3 bases short and J 6 bases short, with 15 bases between. This CDR3 spans 15 amino acids. A remark on this clonotype: Its antigen is still unknown.

V and J are TRBV7-2 and TRBJ1-5; D is perhaps TRBD1 (5 bases). The sequenced sample was CD8+ T cells from cultured PBMCs, obtained from culture after CMV antigen stimulation. The sequence was obtained from a human donor in good health (CMV status not recorded). Some clones in this sample may be carry-over from other donors' samples. The CDR3 coding sequence is TGTGCCAGCAGCTTTGGATCCTCGGGGGGTCAGCCCCAGCATTTT. It encodes CASSFGSSGGQPQHF.